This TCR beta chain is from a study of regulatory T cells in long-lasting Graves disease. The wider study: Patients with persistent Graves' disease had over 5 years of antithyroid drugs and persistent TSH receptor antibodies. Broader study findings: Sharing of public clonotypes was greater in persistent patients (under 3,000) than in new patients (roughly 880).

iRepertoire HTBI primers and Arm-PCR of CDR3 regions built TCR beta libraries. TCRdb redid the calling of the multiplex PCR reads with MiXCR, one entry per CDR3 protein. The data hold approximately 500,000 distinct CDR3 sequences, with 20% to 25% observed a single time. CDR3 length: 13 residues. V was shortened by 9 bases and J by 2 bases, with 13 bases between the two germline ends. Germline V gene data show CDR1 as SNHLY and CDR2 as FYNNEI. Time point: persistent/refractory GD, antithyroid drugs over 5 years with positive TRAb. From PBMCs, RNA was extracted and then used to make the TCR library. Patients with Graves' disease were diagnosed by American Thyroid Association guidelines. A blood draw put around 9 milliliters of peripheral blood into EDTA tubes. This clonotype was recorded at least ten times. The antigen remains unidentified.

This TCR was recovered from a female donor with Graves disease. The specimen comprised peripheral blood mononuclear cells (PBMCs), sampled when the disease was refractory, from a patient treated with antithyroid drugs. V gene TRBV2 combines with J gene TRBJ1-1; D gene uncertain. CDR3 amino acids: CASRLQFNTEAFF. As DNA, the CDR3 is TGTGCCAGTCGACTCCAATTCAACACTGAAGCTTTCTTT. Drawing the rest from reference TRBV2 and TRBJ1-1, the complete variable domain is EPEVTQTPSHQVTQMGQEVILRCVPISNHLYFYWYRQILGQKVEFLVSFYNNEISEKSEIFDDQFSVERPDGSNFTLKIRSTKLEDSAMYFCASRLQFNTEAFFGQGTRLTVV.